This T cell receptor (beta chain) was retrieved from a study of T cells in Graves' hyperthyroidism and ophthalmopathy. The investigators amplified TCR beta CDR3 regions from RNA transcripts. The study used the HTBI primer set for a first-round RT-PCR of the TCR CDR3. Via MiXCR, TCRdb re-called the multiplex PCR reads, giving one row per CDR3 protein. In the table there are about 200,000 distinct CDR3 sequences, about a sixth of which are singletons. The hyperthyroidism was newly diagnosed and had lasted under 2 months; the patients were aged 18 to 65. This clonotype was seen at least ten times. Source material: blood. The source is a woman aged 45-65 years with Graves' hyperthyroidism.

This CDR3 is CSAPPRGLGNTEAFF. The CDR3 region has the DNA TGCAGTGCTCCACCCCGGGGGCTTGGGAACACTGAAGCTTTCTTT. V is TRBV20-1 and J is TRBJ1-1; tentatively, D is TRBD1 (6 bases). V lost 5 bases and J lost 1, with 17 bases in between. CDR3 length: 15 amino acids. Germline loops: CDR1 DFQATT, CDR2 SNEGSKA (reference sequence).